These 13 T cell receptor beta chains were all obtained from the same sample, sequenced in a study of T-cell reconstitution after alpha-beta-depleted transplantation in children. The TCRbeta library was prepared with unique molecular identifiers. A single record per CDR3 protein comes from TCRdb applying MiXCR to the PCR reads. There are around 800,000 distinct CDR3 sequences in the sample; roughly 16% occur only once, and 5% lies in the top ten. The sample consisted of PBMCs, mostly from graft donor cells, taken 360 days after TCRalphabeta/CD19-depleted stem cell transplant. These receptors were taken from a male patient between 5 and 17 years old who had a stem cell transplant for acute lymphoblastic leukemia, so the T cells may come from the graft donor.

This chain's CDR3 is CASFPQGAVNGEQYF. The CDR3 bases are TGTGCCAGCTTCCCGCAGGGGGCTGTTAATGGCGAGCAGTACTTC. This chain connects TRBV18 to TRBJ2-7; TRBD1 matches 8 bases. Germline V CDR1 and CDR2: KGHSH, LQKENI. The V and J ends lost 7 bases and 6 bases, in that order; junction bases with no gene match: 14. The CDR3 length is 15 residues.

This rearrangement joins TRBV20-1 to TRBJ2-1, with 12 nucleotides matching TRBD2. The CDR3 runs to 18 residues. V was clipped by 1 base and J by 7 bases; unmatched bases: 14. The germline V gene has CDR1 DFQATT and CDR2 SNEGSKA (reference sequence). CDR3 residues: CSARGRGSSGRVGNEQFF. The CDR3 DNA reads TGCAGTGCTAGAGGGAGGGGGTCTAGCGGGAGGGTAGGGAATGAGCAGTTCTTC.

The table lists this clonotype with many counts. The J gene is TRBJ2-2, the V gene TRBV5-1; D call uncertain. CDR3 length equals 13 residues. From germline, CDR1 is SGHRS and CDR2 YFSETQ. The V gene lost 0 bases and the J gene lost 8 bases, with 8 bases spanning the gap. The CDR3 coding sequence is TGCGCCAGCAGCTTGGTTGTCGGTGGGGAGCTGTTTTTT. Translating it yields CASSLVVGGELFF.

The rearrangement uses TRBV7-7 and TRBJ2-1; the D gene is possibly TRBD1 (5 bases). The germline V and J ends were trimmed by 5 bases and 0 bases, with 11 bases remaining between them. Germline CDR1 and CDR2: SSHAT and FNYEAQ (reference sequence). The CDR3 length is 15 residues. The DNA for the CDR3 is TGTGCCAGCAGCCCGAGACAGAGCTCCTACAATGAGCAGTTCTTC. This codes for CASSPRQSSYNEQFF. The full variable domain, completed using reference TRBV7-7 and TRBJ2-1, is GAGVSQSPRYKVTKRGQDVTLRCDPISSHATLYWYQQALGQGPEFLTYFNYEAQPDKSGLPSDRFSAERPEGSISTLTIQRTEQRDSAMYRCASSPRQSSYNEQFFGPGTRLTVL.

Notes on this clonotype: The junction differs from germline at one of its ends, possibly a read error. The chain carries TRBV5-5 and TRBJ1-2; no firm D call. Germline V gene sequence: CDR1 SGHKS, CDR2 YYEKEE (reference sequence). The CDR3 extends over 14 amino acids. The CDR3 DNA sequence: TGTGCCAGCAGCGCTAATGACATTAACTATGGTTACACCTTC. Translating it yields CASSANDINYGYTF.

Remarks on this clonotype: A much larger clonotype is one base distant, so this may be a read error. A read error is likely, as this CDR3 ends without the conserved phenylalanine or tryptophan. The gene calls are TRBV5-1 and TRBJ1-1; D may be TRBD1 (6 bases). Germline-derived CDR1 and CDR2 are SGHRS and YFSETQ. V was trimmed by 0 bases and J by 1 base, leaving 10 bases between them. The CDR3 contains 15 residues. CDR3 sequence (DNA): TGCGCCAGCAGCTTGGACAGGGCCCCGAACACTGAAGCTTTCTGT. Protein sequence: CASSLDRAPNTEAFC.

The chain couples TRBV23-1 to TRBJ1-5, with D perhaps matching TRBD1 (5 bases). TRBV23-1 is annotated as an ORF whose role is uncertain. The CDR3 spans 12 residues. Trimming removed 7 bases from V and 10 bases from J, with 14 bases in between. In nucleotides, the CDR3 is TGCGCCAGCACCGTTCCAGGGATCCCCCAGCATTTT. Protein sequence: CASTVPGIPQHF.

This sequence joins TRBV3-1 and TRBJ2-2, with D perhaps TRBD2 (6 bases). The germline V and J ends were trimmed by 1 base and 6 bases, with 18 bases remaining between them. CDR1 is LGHDT, CDR2 YNNKEL, per germline (reference sequence). The length of the CDR3 is 17 residues. The CDR3 sequence is CASSQAILASNPGELFF. As DNA, the CDR3 is TGTGCCAGCAGCCAAGCGATACTAGCTAGTAATCCCGGGGAGCTGTTTTTT.

This rearrangement joins TRBV5-1 to TRBJ2-7; 11 nucleotides line up with TRBD2. The germline V gene has CDR1 SGHRS and CDR2 YFSETQ. J lost 4 bases, V lost 1 base, and 4 bases had no gene match. The CDR3 length is 15 residues. Written as DNA, the CDR3 is TGCGCCAGCAGCTTGCATCTAGCGGGAGGTTACGAGCAGTACTTC. It yields the protein CASSLHLAGGYEQYF. The full variable domain, in which reference TRBV5-1 and TRBJ2-7 provide the parts outside the CDR3, is KAGVTQTPRYLIKTRGQQVTLSCSPISGHRSVSWYQQTPGQGLQFLFEYFSETQRNKGNFPGRFSGRQFSNSRSEMNVSTLELGDSALYLCASSLHLAGGYEQYFGPGTRLTVT.

J is TRBJ2-2 and V is TRBV5-1, with 12 bases matching TRBD1. The CDR3 is 15 residues long. The ends lost 5 bases at V and 7 bases at J; junction bases unmatched: 6. Germline V lookup: CDR1 SGHRS, CDR2 YFSETQ. CDR3 residues: CASRRGQGAIGELFF. The CDR3 nucleotides are TGCGCCAGCAGACGGGGACAGGGGGCGATCGGGGAGCTGTTTTTT. Complete variable domain (other parts from reference TRBV5-1 and TRBJ2-2): KAGVTQTPRYLIKTRGQQVTLSCSPISGHRSVSWYQQTPGQGLQFLFEYFSETQRNKGNFPGRFSGRQFSNSRSEMNVSTLELGDSALYLCASRRGQGAIGELFFGEGSRLTVL.

This sequence joins TRBV12-3 or TRBV12-4 and TRBJ1-2, with D uncertain. Trimming shortened V by 5 bases and J by 4 bases, and 17 bases separated the two germline ends. The CDR3 runs to 15 residues. CDR3 nucleotide sequence: TGTGCCAGCAGTCCCTTAGGGCGGGAACTCTATGGCTACACCTTC. Encoded protein: CASSPLGRELYGYTF.

The J gene is TRBJ2-2, the V gene TRBV15; unclear D gene. CDR3 length equals 13 residues. The V and J ends lost 5 bases and 7 bases respectively, with 11 bases between them. Germline-derived CDR1 and CDR2 are LNHNV and YYDKDF (reference sequence). CDR3 amino acids: CATSSRRSGELFF. In DNA form, the CDR3 reads TGTGCCACCAGCTCGAGGCGTAGCGGGGAGCTGTTTTTT.

The chain has TRBV4-2 and TRBJ1-2; D might be TRBD1 (5 bases). Germline CDR1 reads LGHNA; CDR2 reads YNFKEQ. Trimming cost V 0 bases and J 1 base, with 24 bases left between them. The CDR3 has 20 residues. The CDR3 nucleotides read TGTGCCAGCAGCCAAGATCTTGTTCAGGGATACGCGGGCTATAACTATGGCTACACCTTC. Amino acids: CASSQDLVQGYAGYNYGYTF.